Listed below are T cell receptor beta chains from one sample, sequenced in a study of beta chain features in type 1 diabetes. Assay used: immunoSEQ multiplex PCR; TCRdb lists only in-frame clones, some missing. This table holds 330,000 or so clones, about 18% found once. The sequencing sample was made of naive CD4+ T cells from blood. The origin of the receptors is a woman under 30 in good health. The conserved cysteine and the conserved F or W are not part of the CDR3 here. The D gene is left open where the match is weak. Rows may omit the clone size; those that give it use once, few, many or a size class.

TRBD1	TRBV7-2	TRBJ1-2	few	ASSLGTVNYGYT
NA	TRBV30	TRBJ1-1	few	AWSVQTEAF
NA	TRBV30	TRBJ2-1	few	AWSDGLPGYNEQF
NA	TRBV5-4	TRBJ2-5	NA	ASSFTGVQETQY
NA	TRBV6-6	TRBJ2-3	few	ASSQGRDTQY
NA	TRBV6-5	TRBJ1-2	NA	ASSYSVQLNYGYT
NA	TRBV29-1	TRBJ2-3	few	SVVGGLSTDTQY
NA	TRBV30	TRBJ2-7	few	AWSVGGAAYEQY
NA	TRBV19	TRBJ2-3	few	ASSAADTQY
NA	TRBV18	TRBJ2-5	NA	ASSTRGAQETQY
TRBD1	TRBV2	TRBJ1-4	NA	ASGDRAGEKLF
TRBD2	TRBV7-8	TRBJ2-7	NA	ASSFTSGRNEQY
NA	TRBV2	TRBJ1-2	few	ASSERNYGYT
NA	TRBV6-1	TRBJ2-3	few	ASADSQSTDTQY
NA	TRBV20-1	TRBJ2-3	NA	SASVADTQY
TRBD2	TRBV4-1	TRBJ2-1	NA	ASSQDGIAGVIVREQF
TRBD1	TRBV4-1	TRBJ2-7	NA	ASSPQGPNYEQY
TRBD1	TRBV5-1	TRBJ1-1	NA	ASSPNPGTAEAF
TRBD2	TRBV7-3	TRBJ2-1	NA	ASSPTTTSGGAGEQF
NA	TRBV5-1	TRBJ2-5	NA	ASVGGNQETQY
TRBD1	TRBV6-5	TRBJ1-6	few	ASKDRGRNSPLH
TRBD1	TRBV4-1	TRBJ1-3	NA	ASSDPTGSGNTIY
NA	TRBV9	TRBJ2-3	NA	ASSVDQHRRDTQY
NA	TRBV18	TRBJ1-2	NA	ASSPLGQGGTNYGYT
TRBD1	TRBV6-6	TRBJ1-4	NA	ASSYSGQGSNEKLF
TRBD1	TRBV4-1	TRBJ1-4	few	ASSQGIQGRTNEKLF
NA	TRBV7-8	TRBJ1-2	NA	ASSLGGGGYT
NA	TRBV4-1	TRBJ2-1	few	ASSSPARGTQQF
NA	TRBV14	TRBJ2-3	NA	ASSQASSGTPYTDTQY
TRBD1	TRBV5-1	TRBJ2-4	few	ASSGRTGENIQY
NA	TRBV7-2	TRBJ2-7	NA	ASSPQAGLDYEQY
TRBD1	TRBV30	TRBJ1-1	few	AWSRGHTEAF
TRBD1	TRBV4-3	TRBJ1-2	NA	ASSQDMQGARYGYT
TRBD1	TRBV19	TRBJ1-5	NA	ASSPRQGISNQPQH